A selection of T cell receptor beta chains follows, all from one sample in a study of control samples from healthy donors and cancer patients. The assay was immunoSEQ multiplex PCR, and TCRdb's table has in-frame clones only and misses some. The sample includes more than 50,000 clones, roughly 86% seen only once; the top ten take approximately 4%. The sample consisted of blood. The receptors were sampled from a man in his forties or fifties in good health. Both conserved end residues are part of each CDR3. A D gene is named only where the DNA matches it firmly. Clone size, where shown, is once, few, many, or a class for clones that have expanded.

TGTGCCAGCTCCTTGGGTAGGGCGAACACTGAAGCTTTCTTT	CASSLGRANTEAFF	14	NA	TRBV18	TRBJ1-1	NA
TGTGCCAGCACCTTTCCGGGAGGGGGCACCGGGGAGCTGTTTTTT	CASTFPGGGTGELFF	15	NA	TRBV5-6	TRBJ2-2	TRBD2
TGCAGCGTTGAAGTTGCTAGCTCCTACGAGCAGTACTTC	CSVEVASSYEQYF	13	NA	TRBV29-1	TRBJ2-7	NA
TGTGCCAGCAGCTTAGATACAGGAGAGGGAGGCTACACCTTC	CASSLDTGEGGYTF	14	NA	TRBV7-9	TRBJ1-2	NA
TGTGCCAGCAGCTTACTAGGGGGCGATGGCTACACCTTC	CASSLLGGDGYTF	13	NA	TRBV11-2	TRBJ1-2	TRBD1
TGTGCCAGCAGCCCGGAGATTGGAGAGCAGTTCTTC	CASSPEIGEQFF	12	NA	TRBV7-9	TRBJ2-1	NA
TGTGCCAGCAGTTACTCCACAGGTTCCCCTTACGAGCAGTACTTC	CASSYSTGSPYEQYF	15	once	TRBV6-5	TRBJ2-7	NA
TGCGCCAGCAGCTTGGAAGGGACTGACATCACAGATACGCAGTATTTT	CASSLEGTDITDTQYF	16	once	TRBV5-1	TRBJ2-3	NA
TGTGCCAGCAGCCCCCGCGAACTAGGGGCAGATACGCAGTATTTT	CASSPRELGADTQYF	15	NA	TRBV5-4	TRBJ2-3	NA
TGTGCCAGCACTAGGGAGCCCTCCTACAATGAGCAGTTCTTC	CASTREPSYNEQFF	14	NA	TRBV9	TRBJ2-1	NA
TGTGCCAGCAGTTTAGGACTAGCGGGTAACAATGAGCAGTTCTTC	CASSLGLAGNNEQFF	15	NA	TRBV7-7	TRBJ2-1	TRBD2
TGCAGCGTTGAACTAGCGGGAGGGATGGGGAACATTCAGTACTTC	CSVELAGGMGNIQYF	15	NA	TRBV29-1	TRBJ2-4	TRBD2
TGCAGTTTTGGGTCTCGGAACGAGCAGTACTTC	CSFGSRNEQYF	11	NA	TRBV29-1	TRBJ2-7	NA
TGTGCCAGCAGCTTGATTTCCGCGAACTCTGGAAACACCATATATTTT	CASSLISANSGNTIYF	16	NA	TRBV5-5	TRBJ1-3	NA
TGTGCCAGCGGAGGGACCCAGGAAAAACTGTTTTTT	CASGGTQEKLFF	12	NA	TRBV27	TRBJ1-4	NA
TGTGCCTGGAGTGTAAGCCCAGGGGATGTCGAGCAGTACTTC	CAWSVSPGDVEQYF	14	NA	TRBV30	TRBJ2-7	NA
TGTGCCAGCAGCCACAGGGGGCCCTCGGCCAACGTCCTGACTTTC	CASSHRGPSANVLTF	15	NA	TRBV6-2/TRBV6-3	TRBJ2-6	TRBD1
TGTGCCAGCAGCCAAACTAGCGGGAGAACAGATACGCAGTATTTT	CASSQTSGRTDTQYF	15	NA	TRBV3-1/TRBV3-2	TRBJ2-3	TRBD2
TGTGCCAGCAGTCTCTCCACAGATACGCAGTATTTT	CASSLSTDTQYF	12	NA	TRBV6-5	TRBJ2-3	NA
TGTGCCAGCAGCTTTAGAACGTACAATGAGCAGTTCTTC	CASSFRTYNEQFF	13	NA	TRBV13	TRBJ2-1	NA
TGCGCCAGCAGCTTGGCCGGCACTAGCTCCTACAATGAGCAGTTCTTC	CASSLAGTSSYNEQFF	16	NA	TRBV5-1	TRBJ2-1	NA
TGTGCCAGTAGTATAATGGGTGCCTACGAGCAGTACTTC	CASSIMGAYEQYF	13	NA	TRBV19	TRBJ2-7	NA
TGTGCCAGCAGGCGAGGGGTAGAAGAGACCCAGTACTTC	CASRRGVEETQYF	13	NA	TRBV3-1/TRBV3-2	TRBJ2-5	NA
TGTGCCAGTAGATCTTTGAACACTGAAGCTTTCTTT	CASRSLNTEAFF	12	NA	TRBV19	TRBJ1-1	NA
TGTGCCAGCAGTGAGACAGGCGGGGAGCTGTTTTTT	CASSETGGELFF	12	once	TRBV27	TRBJ2-2	NA
TGTGCCAGCAGCGTAGCCGAGGGGACTGGAAACACCATATATTTT	CASSVAEGTGNTIYF	15	NA	TRBV9	TRBJ1-3	NA
TGCGCCAGCAGCTCACAGGAGGGGCGGCCAAGAGCCTACGAGCAGTACTTC	CASSSQEGRPRAYEQYF	17	NA	TRBV5-1	TRBJ2-7	NA
TGTGCCAGCAGCTTAGCAGGCAACTATGGCTACACCTTC	CASSLAGNYGYTF	13	NA	TRBV11-2	TRBJ1-2	NA
TGTGCCAGCTCACCGCCAGCCGGCACTGAAGCTTTCTTT	CASSPPAGTEAFF	13	NA	TRBV18	TRBJ1-1	NA
TGTGCCAGCAGTTCCTCAGGGGCAGATACGCAGTATTTT	CASSSSGADTQYF	13	NA	TRBV12-3/TRBV12-4	TRBJ2-3	NA
TGTGCCAGCAACTGGGGGACTAGCGGGACAGATACGCAGTATTTT	CASNWGTSGTDTQYF	15	once	TRBV7-9	TRBJ2-3	TRBD2
TGTGCCAGCAGCCAAATCCCGGGTCCCATGAACACTGAAGCTTTCTTT	CASSQIPGPMNTEAFF	16	NA	TRBV4-2	TRBJ1-1	NA
TGTGCCAGCAGCCAACTAGCGGGAGAAAGGTACAATGAGCAGTTCTTC	CASSQLAGERYNEQFF	16	NA	TRBV4-2	TRBJ2-1	TRBD2
TGTGCCAGCAGCCCTTGGGACATGACCTACGAGCAGTACTTC	CASSPWDMTYEQYF	14	once	TRBV7-9	TRBJ2-7	NA
TGTGCCAGCATCTTACTAGCGGGAGGGGGCGAGCAGTACTTC	CASILLAGGGEQYF	14	NA	TRBV7-9	TRBJ2-7	TRBD2
TGTGCCAGCAGCTTAGTTGGGGGCGAGCAGTACTTC	CASSLVGGEQYF	12	NA	TRBV13	TRBJ2-7	NA
TGTGCCAGCAGCTCACCCCCAGGCGGGGGAAACACCGGGGAGCTGTTTTTT	CASSSPPGGGNTGELFF	17	NA	TRBV7-2	TRBJ2-2	TRBD2
TGTGCCAGCAGCTTGGAGGGTAATTCACCCCTCCACTTT	CASSLEGNSPLHF	13	once	TRBV5-5	TRBJ1-6	NA
TGTGCCAGCAGCTTAGCCCCCGGGACAGGGGGCGAGAAGGCTTTCTTT	CASSLAPGTGGEKAFF	16	NA	TRBV13	TRBJ1-1	TRBD1
TGTGCCAGCAGACGGGAGGAGACGACCGGGGAGCTGTTTTTT	CASRREETTGELFF	14	few	TRBV7-9	TRBJ2-2	TRBD2
TGCGCCAGCAGCCAAGACCAAACATGGGAGCAGTACTTC	CASSQDQTWEQYF	13	NA	TRBV4-1	TRBJ2-7	NA
TGTGCCAGCAGCCAAGATTTGACAGGTGCGGGAGGCTACACCTTC	CASSQDLTGAGGYTF	15	NA	TRBV3-1/TRBV3-2	TRBJ1-2	NA
TGTGCCAGCGTGGGGTTAGGCACAGATACGCAGTATTTT	CASVGLGTDTQYF	13	NA	TRBV4-2	TRBJ2-3	NA
TGTGCCAGCAGTTTGGGTTCGGGATTTTTGGGGAATCAGCCCCAGCATTTT	CASSLGSGFLGNQPQHF	17	NA	TRBV28	TRBJ1-5	NA
TGTGCCAGCAGCTCCGCTGTTGAGGATGAAAACACCATATATTTT	CASSSAVEDENTIYF	15	NA	TRBV13	TRBJ1-3	NA
TGTGCCAGCAGCAGCTGGAGGTACGGAGGGCCTGAAGCTTTCTTT	CASSSWRYGGPEAFF	15	NA	TRBV5-6	TRBJ1-1	NA
TGTGCCAGCAGTGCGACGGTTCAAGAGACCCAGTACTTC	CASSATVQETQYF	13	NA	TRBV28	TRBJ2-5	NA
TGTGCCAGCTCTGCCCGGGACAGGGGCCACGAGCAGTACTTC	CASSARDRGHEQYF	14	once	TRBV9	TRBJ2-7	TRBD1
TGTGCCAGCAGCCTCCTTCAGACAGGGGGCACGGAGACCCAGTACTTC	CASSLLQTGGTETQYF	16	NA	TRBV7-2	TRBJ2-5	TRBD1
TGCAGCGTTGAAACCCTAGGACAGGGAGTAGGGGATACGCAGTATTTT	CSVETLGQGVGDTQYF	16	NA	TRBV29-1	TRBJ2-3	TRBD1
TGTGCCAGCAGCCAAGATTTGGCCTATGGCTACACCTTC	CASSQDLAYGYTF	13	NA	TRBV4-2	TRBJ1-2	NA
TGTGCCAGTAGTACCCCCTTCATTGACGGGGAGCTGTTTTTT	CASSTPFIDGELFF	14	NA	TRBV19	TRBJ2-2	NA
TGCAGCGTTTACGAATTTCAGGAGCTGTTTTTT	CSVYEFQELFF	11	NA	TRBV29-1	TRBJ2-2	NA
TGTGCCAGCAGCCGCCGGGGCCGAGACGAGCAGTACTTC	CASSRRGRDEQYF	13	NA	TRBV7-2	TRBJ2-7	NA
TGTGCCAGCAGCTTAGGACAGGGTTTGAACACTGAAGCTTTCTTT	CASSLGQGLNTEAFF	15	NA	TRBV7-8	TRBJ1-1	TRBD1
TGTGCCAGCAGTCACCTTACGCCGGGACTAGCGGACTTCTCCTACGAGCAGTACTTC	CASSHLTPGLADFSYEQYF	19	NA	TRBV6-6	TRBJ2-7	TRBD2
TGTGCCAGCAGCCGGGTTACTAGCACAGATACGCAGTATTTT	CASSRVTSTDTQYF	14	NA	TRBV2	TRBJ2-3	NA
TGTGCCAGCAGTTTAAGGGAAAACTATGGCTACACCTTC	CASSLRENYGYTF	13	NA	TRBV27	TRBJ1-2	NA
TGTGCCAGCAGCCCAGGAGGGGTAGGGGCAGATACGCAGTATTTT	CASSPGGVGADTQYF	15	NA	TRBV11-2	TRBJ2-3	NA
TGTGCCAGCAGCTATAACTACGAGCAGTACTTC	CASSYNYEQYF	11	once	TRBV13	TRBJ2-7	NA